These 19 T cell receptor beta chains came from one sample sequenced in a study of T cells expressing NK-cell markers. TCRdb re-called the 5' RACE reads and catalogs CDR3 proteins one per entry, DNA excluded. The sample table includes about 260,000 distinct CDR3 sequences. The sequenced sample was blood T cells: a sorted CD56 or NKG2C T cell subset, CD4+ or CD8+ T cells, or bulk PBMC T cells (not recorded which). The receptors originated from a man aged 18 to 35 in good health.

V is TRBV20-1 and J is TRBJ2-1; TCRdb's D gene call, TRBD2, goes unchecked for lack of DNA. This CDR3 is 15 amino acids long. The germline V gene has CDR1 DFQATT and CDR2 SNEGSKA (reference sequence). The CDR3 protein is CSARVAGPSGNEQFF.

V and J are TRBV28 and TRBJ2-4; no DNA is available, so the TRBD2 call from TCRdb remains unchecked. CDR3 length: 16 residues. Germline V gene data show CDR1 as MDHEN and CDR2 as SYDVKM. CDR3 loop: CASSLSSGLAKNIQYF.

The chain recombines TRBV14 with TRBJ2-7; TCRdb picks TRBD1, but there is no DNA to check that call. CDR3 length: 14 amino acids. Germline V gene data show CDR1 as SGHDN and CDR2 as FVKESK. The CDR3 sequence is CASSQDTGGAWQYF.

The V call is TRBV30, the J call TRBJ2-1; TCRdb's D gene call, TRBD1, goes unchecked for lack of DNA. CDR1 is GTSNPN and CDR2 is SVGIG in the germline V gene (reference sequence). CDR3 size: 17 residues. The CDR3 loop is CAWSTRTFPLTYNEQFF.

This rearrangement joins TRBV5-1 to TRBJ2-7. The V gene's germline CDR1 is SGHRS and CDR2 YFSETQ. The CDR3 totals 14 residues. CDR3 region: CASSLGGTPYEQYF.

V and J are TRBV5-6 and TRBJ2-7; TCRdb's D gene call, TRBD1, goes unchecked for lack of DNA. The V gene's germline CDR1 is SGHDT and CDR2 YYEEEE. CDR3 size: 12 residues. This chain's CDR3 is CASSLGHYEQYF.

V is TRBV11-2 and J is TRBJ2-5; with no DNA, the TCRdb D assignment of TRBD1 cannot be verified. Germline V gene lookup returns CDR1 SGHAT and CDR2 FQNNGV. This CDR3 is 13 amino acids long. The CDR3 sequence: CASSTGVEETQYF.

The rearrangement uses TRBV12-3 or TRBV12-4 and TRBJ2-1; TCRdb's assignment of TRBD2 cannot be checked, as there is no DNA. The CDR3 runs to 16 residues. This CDR3 reads CASSLLASGSGVGQFF.

The V and J genes are TRBV5-6 and TRBJ2-5. From germline, CDR1 is SGHDT and CDR2 YYEEEE. The CDR3 has 12 residues. The CDR3 loop is CASSSFKETQYF.

This chain links TRBV20-1 with TRBJ1-4. Germline V CDR1 and CDR2: DFQATT, SNEGSKA (reference sequence). CDR3 length equals 15 residues. The CDR3 is CSARVGGDLGEKLFF.

V gene TRBV18 combines with J gene TRBJ2-7; without DNA, the TCRdb call of TRBD1 cannot be checked. Germline V gives CDR1 KGHSH, CDR2 LQKENI. This CDR3 contains 14 residues. CDR3 in amino acids: CASDAGQDPYEQYF.

The chain carries TRBV24-1 and TRBJ2-2; TCRdb's D call, TRBD1, is unchecked because there is no DNA. Germline CDR1 is KGHDR and CDR2 is SFDVKD. The CDR3 has 15 amino acids. This CDR3 is CATRPGFRNTGELFF.

The V call is TRBV20-1, the J call TRBJ2-5; TCRdb lists TRBD2, though no DNA is available to test this call. The V gene's germline CDR1 is DFQATT and CDR2 SNEGSKA (reference sequence). This CDR3 region has 18 residues. The CDR3 region is CSARIFRTSGYPEETQYF.

The chain's CDR3 is CASSLDRPLSSYNSPLHF. The genes are TRBV12-3 or TRBV12-4 and TRBJ1-6; TCRdb returns TRBD1, unconfirmable since there is no DNA. The CDR3 contains 18 residues.

This chain links TRBV30 with TRBJ2-7; TCRdb's assignment of TRBD2 cannot be checked, as there is no DNA. The germline V gene encodes CDR1 GTSNPN and CDR2 SVGIG (reference sequence). The CDR3 contains 14 residues. The CDR3 sequence is CAWKTSGTSYEQYF.

The rearrangement joins TRBV12-3 or TRBV12-4 to TRBJ2-5. This CDR3 comprises 13 residues. The CDR3 loop is CASSLGQTETQYF.

The chain carries TRBV11-2 and TRBJ2-7; checking the TCRdb D call of TRBD1 is not possible without DNA. CDR1 is SGHAT and CDR2 is FQNNGV in the germline V gene. The CDR3 covers 18 residues. CDR3 protein: CASSLRIPTRAPLYEQYF.

The chain couples TRBV20-1 to TRBJ2-5; with no DNA, the TCRdb D assignment of TRBD2 cannot be verified. Germline CDR1 is DFQATT and CDR2 is SNEGSKA (reference sequence). This CDR3 has 15 residues. CDR3 in amino acids: CSAREGGLREETQYF.

The rearrangement uses TRBV27 and TRBJ2-3; TCRdb gives TRBD1 as the D gene, but with no DNA this cannot be confirmed. The length of the CDR3 is 15 residues. Germline-derived CDR1 and CDR2 are MNHEY and SMNVEV (reference sequence). The CDR3 loop reads CASSAQGRNTDTQYF.